These T cell receptor beta chains were read from a single sample in a study of T-cell memory formation after mild COVID-19. TCRdb fed the 5' RACE reads into MiXCR, producing one record per CDR3 protein. The sample gives 350,000 or so distinct CDR3 sequences, over 10% of which show up once; 20% to 25% is in the top ten. The sequencing sample was made of PBMCs or a T cell subset sorted from them (not recorded which). Receptors were obtained from a man between 18 and 29 years old who had mild COVID-19 (a few samples of this study predate the infection). Cell type and time point are not known. CDR3s include the opening cysteine and the closing phenylalanine or tryptophan. The D gene is left open where the match is weak. The size of a clone is reported for some rows only, either as once, few or many, or as a class for expanded clones.

j_gene	abundance	v_gene	len	d_gene	CDR3aa	CDR3nt
TRBJ2-1	NA	TRBV7-2	17	NA	CASSLRQLGFSYNEQFF	TGTGCCAGCAGCTTACGACAGTTGGGGTTCTCCTACAATGAGCAGTTCTTC
TRBJ2-5	NA	TRBV7-2	14	NA	CASSFGRHRETQYF	TGTGCCAGCAGCTTCGGACGGCACCGGGAGACCCAGTACTTC
TRBJ2-3	many	TRBV30	11	NA	CAWSSTDTQYF	TGTGCCTGGAGTTCCACAGATACGCAGTATTTT
TRBJ2-1	NA	TRBV3-1	17	TRBD2	CASSHPGTSGGAREQFF	TGTGCCAGCAGCCACCCTGGGACTAGCGGGGGGGCCAGGGAGCAGTTCTTC
TRBJ2-5	few	TRBV9	15	TRBD2	CASNRFSGGQETQYF	TGTGCCAGCAACCGATTTAGCGGGGGACAAGAGACCCAGTACTTC
TRBJ1-4	NA	TRBV6-6	14	NA	CASSSFATNEKLFF	TGTGCCAGCAGTTCCTTTGCAACTAATGAAAAACTGTTTTTT
TRBJ1-5	few	TRBV20-1	13	NA	CSAGSDGDQPQHF	TGCAGTGCTGGATCCGATGGGGATCAGCCCCAGCATTTT
TRBJ2-2	few	TRBV24-1	15	NA	CATSHFGGNTGELFF	TGTGCCACCAGCCACTTTGGGGGTAACACCGGGGAGCTGTTTTTT
TRBJ2-5	few	TRBV29-1	12	NA	CSVVAGVAAQYF	TGCAGCGTTGTTGCAGGGGTGGCGGCCCAGTACTTC
TRBJ2-4	many	TRBV10-3	12	NA	CAISGPENIQYF	TGTGCCATCAGCGGACCCGAAAACATTCAGTACTTC
TRBJ2-1	few	TRBV20-1	14	NA	CSARDRLGGAEQFF	TGCAGTGCTAGAGATCGTCTGGGCGGGGCTGAGCAGTTCTTC
TRBJ1-5	NA	TRBV7-8	16	NA	CASSLSNWGAGQPQHF	TGTGCCAGCAGCTTATCCAACTGGGGGGCAGGGCAGCCCCAGCATTTT
TRBJ2-6	NA	TRBV5-1	20	TRBD1	CASSWDRGRILASGANVLTF	TGCGCCAGCAGCTGGGACAGGGGGCGCATATTGGCGTCTGGGGCCAACGTCCTGACTTTC
TRBJ2-1	many	TRBV7-9	14	TRBD2	CASSPTSAENEQFF	TGTGCCAGCAGCCCGACTAGCGCCGAAAATGAGCAGTTCTTC
TRBJ1-2	NA	TRBV7-2	14	NA	CASSPYTEPNGYTF	TGTGCCAGCAGCCCCTACACAGAACCGAATGGCTACACCTTC
TRBJ2-5	few	TRBV5-6	12	NA	CASSLASETQYF	TGTGCCAGCAGCTTGGCCTCGGAGACCCAGTACTTC
TRBJ1-1	NA	TRBV18	15	NA	CASSSLLGGKGEAFF	TGTGCCAGCTCATCCCTCCTAGGGGGAAAAGGGGAAGCTTTCTTT
TRBJ2-3	many	TRBV7-6	16	NA	CASSLGLGSSTDTQYF	TGTGCCAGCAGCTTGGGCCTGGGCAGCAGCACAGATACGCAGTATTTT
TRBJ2-1	few	TRBV12-3/TRBV12-4	13	NA	CASVQGEDYEQFF	TGTGCCAGCGTCCAGGGCGAAGATTATGAGCAGTTCTTC
TRBJ2-3	NA	TRBV20-1	15	NA	CSAPGRDLGTDTQYF	TGCAGTGCGCCGGGCCGGGATCTGGGTACAGATACGCAGTATTTT
TRBJ1-1	many	TRBV7-2	14	NA	CASRRVRLDTEAFF	TGTGCCAGCAGGCGCGTTAGGCTCGATACTGAAGCTTTCTTT
TRBJ2-1	NA	TRBV3-1	16	NA	CASSQDWGAQRNEQFF	TGTGCCAGCAGCCAAGATTGGGGGGCCCAGAGGAATGAGCAGTTCTTC
TRBJ1-6	few	TRBV4-1	14	TRBD1	CASSQAGGGSPLHF	TGCGCCAGCAGCCAAGCAGGGGGTGGATCACCCCTCCACTTT
TRBJ1-5	many	TRBV4-2	13	TRBD1	CASSQDRGRPQHF	TGTGCCAGCAGCCAAGATAGGGGGCGGCCCCAGCATTTT
TRBJ2-7	few	TRBV13	13	NA	CASSLEGGNEQYF	TGTGCCAGCAGCTTAGAGGGGGGAAACGAGCAGTACTTC
TRBJ2-1	NA	TRBV9	17	TRBD2	CASSVGGTSGGYNEQFF	TGTGCCAGCAGCGTAGGAGGGACTAGCGGGGGATACAATGAGCAGTTCTTC
TRBJ1-2	NA	TRBV3-1	14	NA	CASSQGISGHGYTF	TGTGCCAGCAGCCAAGGAATCAGCGGCCATGGCTACACCTTC
TRBJ1-1	few	TRBV7-9	16	TRBD1	CASSKDRGKEDTEAFF	TGTGCCAGCAGCAAAGACAGGGGAAAAGAGGACACTGAAGCTTTCTTT
TRBJ2-3	few	TRBV29-1	15	TRBD2	CSAEPSGGDTDTQYF	TGCAGCGCCGAGCCTAGCGGGGGGGACACAGATACGCAGTATTTT
TRBJ2-1	NA	TRBV20-1	18	TRBD2	CSADTRASGGSSYNEQFF	TGCAGTGCTGACACACGGGCTAGCGGGGGTTCTTCCTACAATGAGCAGTTCTTC
TRBJ2-5	few	TRBV5-1	12	NA	CASSRDGKTQYF	TGCGCCAGCAGCCGGGACGGGAAGACCCAGTACTTC
TRBJ1-4	few	TRBV10-2	16	TRBD1	CASSEPYRGQGEKLFF	TGCGCCAGCAGTGAGCCGTACAGGGGCCAGGGAGAAAAACTGTTTTTT
TRBJ2-7	few	TRBV11-2	14	NA	CASSLPLGSGEQYF	TGTGCCAGCAGCTTACCGCTTGGGTCAGGGGAGCAGTACTTC
TRBJ2-2	many	TRBV6-5	15	TRBD2	CASSYGTIYTGELFF	TGTGCCAGCAGTTACGGGACTATATACACCGGGGAGCTGTTTTTT
TRBJ1-4	few	TRBV7-2	15	NA	CASSFGGANTEKLFF	TGTGCCAGCAGCTTTGGGGGGGCGAATACTGAAAAACTGTTTTTT
TRBJ1-6	NA	TRBV3-1	16	TRBD1	CASTRQGVLSNSPLHF	TGTGCCAGCACCAGACAGGGGGTATTGTCGAATTCACCCCTCCACTTT
TRBJ2-1	few	TRBV9	15	TRBD1	CASSVGDRGKNEQFF	TGTGCCAGCAGCGTGGGGGACAGGGGGAAAAATGAGCAGTTCTTC
TRBJ2-2	many	TRBV7-9	16	NA	CASSKIALLNTGELFF	TGTGCCAGCAGCAAGATAGCGCTACTGAACACCGGGGAGCTGTTTTTT
TRBJ2-7	many	TRBV25-1	12	TRBD1	CASGETGNEQYF	TGTGCCAGCGGGGAGACAGGGAACGAGCAGTACTTC
TRBJ2-7	many	TRBV20-1	13	TRBD2	CSAPGLEQSEQYF	TGCAGTGCTCCCGGACTAGAACAGAGCGAGCAGTACTTC
TRBJ2-5	NA	TRBV15	15	TRBD1	CATSRVGGTEETQYF	TGTGCCACCAGCAGAGTGGGTGGGACAGAAGAGACCCAGTACTTC
TRBJ2-1	few	TRBV30	12	NA	CAWRAQSNEQFF	TGTGCCTGGAGGGCACAATCTAATGAGCAGTTCTTC
TRBJ1-5	NA	TRBV12-3/TRBV12-4	13	NA	CASSLPPDQPQHF	TGTGCCAGCAGTTTACCCCCGGATCAGCCCCAGCATTTT
TRBJ2-1	few	TRBV6-2/TRBV6-3	14	NA	CAIGVAGGNNEQFF	TGTGCCATAGGGGTTGCCGGTGGGAACAATGAGCAGTTCTTC
TRBJ1-6	NA	TRBV7-8	12	NA	CASSLGGVPLHF	TGTGCCAGCAGCTTAGGCGGGGTTCCCCTCCACTTT
TRBJ1-4	NA	TRBV7-6	15	NA	CASSPYSGELEKLFF	TGTGCCAGCAGCCCATATTCGGGGGAGCTTGAAAAACTGTTTTTT
TRBJ2-2	NA	TRBV4-1	16	NA	CASSPAGATNTGELFF	TGCGCCAGCAGCCCCGCCGGGGCTACTAACACCGGGGAGCTGTTTTTT
TRBJ2-7	few	TRBV7-9	17	NA	CASSATRDRGITYEQYF	TGTGCCAGCAGCGCTACCCGCGATCGGGGGATCACCTACGAGCAGTACTTC
TRBJ2-1	few	TRBV4-2	14	NA	CASSQDQGYNEQFF	TGTGCCAGCAGCCAAGACCAGGGCTACAATGAGCAGTTCTTC
TRBJ1-2	few	TRBV20-1	13	NA	CSAGGVGAYGYTF	TGCAGTGCTGGGGGAGTTGGGGCCTATGGCTACACCTTC
TRBJ1-4	NA	TRBV4-1	13	NA	CASSQGGREKLFF	TGCGCCAGCAGCCAGGGCGGACGTGAAAAACTGTTTTTT
TRBJ1-2	NA	TRBV4-1	16	NA	CASSQAAGALDYGYTF	TGCGCCAGCAGCCAAGCCGCCGGTGCGCTGGACTATGGCTACACCTTC
TRBJ1-2	few	TRBV7-2	15	TRBD1	CASSSGTGGGYGYTF	TGTGCCAGCAGCTCAGGGACAGGAGGGGGCTATGGCTACACCTTC
TRBJ1-2	NA	TRBV4-1	17	NA	CASSQARMGRANYGYTF	TGCGCCAGCAGCCAAGCCCGTATGGGCAGGGCTAACTATGGCTACACCTTC
TRBJ2-5	many	TRBV6-2/TRBV6-3	14	TRBD2	CASSRSGGEETQYF	TGCGCCAGCAGCAGAAGCGGGGGGGAGGAGACCCAGTACTTC